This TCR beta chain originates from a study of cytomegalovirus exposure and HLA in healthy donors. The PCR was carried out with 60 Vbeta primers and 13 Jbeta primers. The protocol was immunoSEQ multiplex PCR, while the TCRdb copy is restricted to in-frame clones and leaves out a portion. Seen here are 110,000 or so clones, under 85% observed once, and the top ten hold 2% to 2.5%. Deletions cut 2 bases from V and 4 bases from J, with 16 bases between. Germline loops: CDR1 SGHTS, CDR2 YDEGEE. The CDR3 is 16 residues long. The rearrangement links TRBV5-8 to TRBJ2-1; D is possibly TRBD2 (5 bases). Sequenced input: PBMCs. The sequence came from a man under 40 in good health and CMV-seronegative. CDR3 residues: CASSFLRASSYNEQFF. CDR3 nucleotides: TGTGCCAGCAGCTTCCTGAGGGCTAGCAGTTACAATGAGCAGTTCTTC.